Given below is one TCR beta chain in context. The antigen is undetermined. This entry is derived from a study of vaccination and CD4 T cells after COVID-19. The overall study: SARS-CoV-2 PCR on nasal swabs had been positive for the convalescent patients; several were mild and one was severe. Post-COVID draws came a median around 100 days after diagnosis (range 35 to 161).

The Oncomine TCR Beta short-read assay was applied to DNA of cultured CD4+ T cells. From CD4+ T cells that had been cultured, genomic DNA was extracted. TCRdb fed the PCR reads into MiXCR, producing one record per CDR3 protein. The table includes tens of thousands of distinct CDR3 sequences, around two fifths detected once. The time point here: late sampling 161 to 241 days after vaccination in three convalescent patients. Sample treatment: approximately 9-day PBMC culture with coronavirus spike peptide pools or control peptides (ViraFEST assay). It was after about 10 days of culture that CD4+ T cells were isolated by negative selection. The germline gives CDR1 MNHNS, CDR2 SASEGT. The V gene lost 8 bases and the J gene lost 4 bases, with 26 bases spanning the gap. The CDR3 consists of 17 residues.

The source material was CD4+ T cells from blood, cultured in vitro, sampled about 7 months after SARS-CoV-2 vaccination. The chain recombines TRBV6-1 with TRBJ1-2; D may be TRBD1 (5 bases). This TCR derives from a human donor who had recovered from COVID-19. The CDR3 region has the DNA TGTGCCAGCCTTTCTACATCGGGGAGGGGAAGGGCCTATGGCTACACCTTC. Translation gives CASLSTSGRGRAYGYTF.